This T cell receptor beta chain originates from a study of blood T cell repertoires in COVID-19 (dated by TCRdb to the early 2020s). For context, the study as a whole: Collaborator samples came from the United States, Italy and Spain and covered acute and convalescent phases of COVID-19. A freely available public database, intended as a resource for researchers studying the immune response to SARS-CoV-2, is where the repertoires were released. The sample metadata nearly always contained a de-identified subject ID, COVID-19 status, age in years and sex. The material from the prospective study consisted of cDNA or gDNA derived from T cells, B-cell-depleted T cells, or PBMCs. Subjects who had been exposed to COVID-19, were actively infected with it, or had recovered from it provided the deeply sampled blood TCRbeta repertoires that made up the dataset. Where available, HLA class I and class II types were obtained from metadata supplied by the sample provider rather than from assay-based typing. Samples came from the ongoing ImmuneRACE study (first 160 participants) plus 1,254 subjects from 6 global collaborators.

TCRbeta CDR3 regions were amplified from genomic DNA by means of the immunoSEQ Assay, a bias-controlled multiplex PCR. On the authors' methods: The number of nucleated cells in each sample was estimated by amplification of reference gene primers within the assay. Sequence reads were collapsed and filtered to measure the absolute abundance of every unique TCRbeta CDR3 rearrangement. Productive Simpson clonality was computed per sample as the square root of Simpson's diversity index over productive rearrangements. Drawn from immuneACCESS, this table holds only the in-frame rearrangements with V and J called that TCRdb kept. Clones are partly lost; checked studies trace under half to an unresolved V gene and leave the rest unexplained. D and trimming were read from the DNA, whereas the V and J calls and clone size are those reported in that table. The sample has 350,000 to 450,000 clones on record, 85% of them singletons. Clones ranked in the top ten supply around 3.4% of the sample.

This clone appeared many times. There is no known antigen for this receptor. No qualities accompany the bases; no much larger clone lies one base away. Findings and caveats that apply to the study as a whole: The amount of clinical and demographic metadata varied by source and participant and was provided uncurated.

As encoded in the germline V gene (reference sequence), CDR1 is LNHNV while CDR2 is YYDKDF. From cysteine to phenylalanine, the CDR3 is 13 amino acids long. The read is trimmed to its CDR3 DNA, 39 bases read in frame from base 1. V drops 6 bases and J drops 4 bases, leaving 12 bases in between. Whole blood was collected in K2EDTA tubes by collaborating institutions according to the institutions' own protocols. For TCRbeta analysis, collaborator samples were shipped as frozen whole blood, as isolated PBMCs, or as DNA extracted from either sample type. Recombination joined TRBV15 with TRBJ1-2, with no D gene named confidently. The sequence was collected from a woman aged 18-29 years with acute or convalescent COVID-19. The specimen sequenced was peripheral blood. Read as DNA, the sequence is TGTGCCACCAGTCTCGGCGGAAGCTATGGCTACACCTTC. It translates to CATSLGGSYGYTF.